The present entry profiles one T cell receptor beta chain with its context. This clonotype was recorded a few times. Its antigen is currently not known. No quality values exist for individual bases; no much larger clone is one base distant. The V end gives up 2 bases and the J end 1 base, leaving 10 bases in the junction not matched to a gene. Looking up the germline V gene yields CDR1 SGHVS and CDR2 FQNEAQ. Measured from the cysteine to the phenylalanine, the CDR3 is 19 residues long. Of the read, only the CDR3 DNA is kept; its 57 bases are in frame from base 1. A patient counted as having stable Graves' hyperthyroidism if no progression to ophthalmopathy occurred over 18 months of follow-up. Hyperthyroidism patients were newly diagnosed, with disease duration under 2 months, and aged 18 to 65 years. The study excluded patients with uncontrolled infections, other autoimmune diseases, pregnancy or lactation. Diagnoses relied on clinical symptoms, serum thyroxine and TRAb, thyroid ultrasound and orbital computed tomography. Ficoll-Paque density gradient centrifugation was used to isolate PBMCs from about 9.4 ml of fresh peripheral blood. Trizol reagent was used to extract total RNA, and RNA quality was then checked on an Agilent 2100 Bioanalyzer.

Amplification of TCR beta CDR3 regions was carried out from RNA transcripts. For the first round of RT-PCR on the TCR CDR3, the HTBI primer set was used together with the Qiagen OneStep RT-PCR kit. Libraries were constructed in a second round of multiplex PCR, after which size selection and purification were performed. Libraries were sequenced paired-end with 100 bp reads on an Illumina HiSeq2000. For the original study's pipeline: SOAPnuke was used to process the raw data, with reads discarded if the reads contained adapters or uncalled bases, had a mean Phred below 15, or lacked an exact constant-primer or identifier match. COPE v1.2.5 was used to merge high-quality paired reads, and clonotypes were defined as unique nucleotide sequences. MiTCR v1.1 was used to align the clonotypes against IMGT TRBV, TRBD and TRBJ reference segments. The analysis was restricted to V-J combinations with a frequency above 0.0001, which together covered 99.2% of the repertoires. A TCS score was defined as the ratio between F50 (clonal expansion) and ExV (chaos), using BLOSUM62-based TCRdist between CDR3 peptides within each V-J. Welch's t-statistics and random forest reduced approximately 520 V-J features to about 12, which were used in a naive Bayes classifier (R e1071). The public reads were reprocessed in TCRdb via fastp at Q25 and MiXCR, keeping in-frame beta chains. Rows are unified per CDR3 protein, each entry keeping the most common DNA and genes. TCRdb, not the authors, supplied the V and J calls. The sample table records roughly 700,000 distinct CDR3 sequences; roughly 17% of these occur just once. Together, the top ten hold 15% of the sample.

These data belong to a study of T cells in Graves' hyperthyroidism and ophthalmopathy (dated by TCRdb to about 2019). A note on the overall study: Peripheral blood was collected at initial diagnosis, before any treatment. To identify TCR V-J signatures that set the groups apart, the researchers used a discovery cohort of 100 patients, made up of some 41 with Graves' ophthalmopathy and some 58 with stable Graves' hyperthyroidism. An independent validation cohort of 18 to 20 hyperthyroidism patients and 17 patients who later progressed to ophthalmopathy tested prospective prediction of ophthalmopathy. TCR Vbeta CDR3 sequencing of 120 to 150 peripheral blood samples (around 45 ophthalmopathy, roughly 72 hyperthyroidism and roughly 17 progressor patients) is reported in the paper. After sampling, hyperthyroidism patients received methimazole starting at 30 mg daily, and ophthalmopathy patients received high-dose intravenous methylprednisolone. In more than 5 Graves' hyperthyroidism patients, the study also compared T-cell repertoires from thyroid tissue with T-cell repertoires from blood. The approximately 90 discovery patients were randomly split 7:3 into training and test sets. Overall study outcomes, separate from this receptor: Most expanded thyroid clonotypes (frequency above 0.001) were also detected in blood, suggesting blood repertoires may reflect thyroid immune responses. A model built on a 13 V-J signature distinguished ophthalmopathy from stable hyperthyroidism, reaching around 87% sensitivity and about 81% specificity in cross-validation and 80%/75% in testing. In validation, progression to ophthalmopathy was predicted by the model with 70% to 71% sensitivity and 72.22% specificity, a median of about 6.4 months before onset. No statistical method was used to set the sample size in advance, and investigators knew the group allocation.

This clonotype originated in a man aged 50 or older with Graves' hyperthyroidism. The chain joins TRBV7-8 to TRBJ2-6, with 8 bases in between that match TRBD1. Source material: blood. The CDR3 here reads CASSLRAGGALSGANVLTF. The DNA reads TGTGCCAGCAGCTTACGAGCAGGGGGCGCCCTATCTGGGGCCAACGTCCTGACTTTC.